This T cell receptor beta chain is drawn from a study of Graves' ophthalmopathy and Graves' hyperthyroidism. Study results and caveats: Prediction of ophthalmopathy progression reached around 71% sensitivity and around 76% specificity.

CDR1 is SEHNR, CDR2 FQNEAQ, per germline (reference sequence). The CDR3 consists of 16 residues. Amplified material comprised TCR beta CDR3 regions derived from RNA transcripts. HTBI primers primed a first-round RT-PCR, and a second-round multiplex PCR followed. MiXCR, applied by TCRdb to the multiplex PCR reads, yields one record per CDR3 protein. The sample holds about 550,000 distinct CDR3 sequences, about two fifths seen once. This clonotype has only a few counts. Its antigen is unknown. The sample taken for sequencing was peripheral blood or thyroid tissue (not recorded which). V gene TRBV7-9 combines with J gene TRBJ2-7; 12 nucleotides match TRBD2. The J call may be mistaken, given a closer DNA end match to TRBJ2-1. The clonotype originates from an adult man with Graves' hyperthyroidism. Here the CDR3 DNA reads TGTGCCAGCAGCTTAGAATCGCTAGCGGGAGGGGATGAGCAGTTCTTC. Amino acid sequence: CASSLESLAGGDEQFF.